Below are 19 T cell receptor beta chains sequenced from a single sample in a study of cytotoxic CD8 clonotypes in ibrutinib-treated CLL. Assay: immunoSEQ multiplex PCR; the TCRdb copy retains only in-frame clones and omits some. Of approximately 350,000 clones detected, roughly 70% appear once; the ten largest clones hold roughly 6%. Sequences were derived from PBMCs, sampled after 36 months of ibrutinib treatment. The receptor source for this set is a human donor with chronic lymphocytic leukemia.

This clone was observed a few times. Written as DNA, the CDR3 is TGTGCCAGCAGCTTAGGGAGAACCTACGAGCAGTACTTC. Encoded protein: CASSLGRTYEQYF. The chain is built from TRBV11-3 and TRBJ2-7, with D unclear. The CDR3 is 13 residues long. CDR1 and CDR2 from the germline V gene are SGHNT and YENEEA. Trimming pared 1 base from V and 2 bases from J, leaving 6 bases between.

V is TRBV6-5 and J is TRBJ1-6; 7 bases are a match to TRBD1. The ends lost 6 bases at V and 8 bases at J; junction bases unmatched: 10. The CDR3 runs to 15 residues. CDR1 is MNHEY and CDR2 is SVGAGI in the germline V gene. The CDR3 DNA is TGTGCCAGCAGCCATACCGGGACAGCGTATTCACCCCTCCACTTT. It translates to CASSHTGTAYSPLHF.

The chain recombines TRBV28 with TRBJ2-6; no reliable D call. CDR1 is MDHEN, CDR2 SYDVKM, per germline. V was shortened by 7 bases and J by 2 bases, with 9 bases between the two germline ends. This CDR3 comprises 14 residues. CDR3 loop: CASNRPPGANVLTF. For the CDR3, the DNA is TGTGCCAGCAACCGACCCCCTGGGGCCAACGTCCTGACTTTC.

The table lists this clone with a count of one. The chain uses TRBV10-3 and TRBJ1-2; 9 nucleotides align to TRBD1. This CDR3 is 16 amino acids long. With 3 bases clipped from V and 7 bases from J, the junction kept 12 bases outside the gene matches. In germline, CDR1 is ENHRY, CDR2 SYGVKD. DNA of the CDR3: TGTGCCATCAGTGACCCTGGACAGGGGCGATGGGGTGGCTACACCTTC. This encodes CAISDPGQGRWGGYTF.

This clone turned up a few times. The J gene is TRBJ1-4, the V gene TRBV19; no clear D gene. This CDR3 has 14 residues. Germline assignment: CDR1 LNHDA and CDR2 SQIVND (reference sequence). Trimming cost V 3 bases and J 8 bases, with 13 bases left between them. In DNA, the CDR3 is TGTGCCAGTAGTATTGAGAGGACTGGGGAAAAACTGTTTTTT. It translates to CASSIERTGEKLFF.

CDR3 residues: CASSSYLDREYGYTF. Here the CDR3 DNA reads TGTGCCAGCAGTTCCTACCTGGACAGGGAGTATGGCTACACCTTC. The chain links TRBV6-6 to TRBJ1-2; 8 nucleotides match TRBD1. CDR1 is MNHNY and CDR2 is SVGAGI in the germline V gene (reference sequence). V shed 4 bases, J shed 5 bases, and the junction held 9 bases outside the gene matches. The CDR3 loop spans 15 amino acids.

The genes are TRBV2 and TRBJ2-3, with a possible D match to TRBD2 (6 bases). With 6 bases removed from V and 4 bases from J, the gap between germline ends came to 14 bases. The germline V gene has CDR1 SNHLY and CDR2 FYNNEI. The CDR3 totals 14 residues. The chain's CDR3 is CASRRTPGADTQYF. The CDR3 DNA is TGTGCCAGCAGGAGGACCCCGGGAGCAGATACGCAGTATTTT.

J is TRBJ1-2 and V is TRBV18; D is possibly TRBD1 (6 bases). There are 15 residues in the CDR3. The germline CDR1 and CDR2 sequences are KGHSH and LQKENI. V was cut by 5 bases and J by 0 bases, with 13 bases left in between. The CDR3 sequence: CASSDGTHPNYGYTF. DNA for the CDR3: TGTGCCAGCTCAGACGGGACACACCCTAACTATGGCTACACCTTC.

The chain joins TRBV7-6 to TRBJ2-2, with D maybe TRBD1 (6 bases). Trimming stripped 5 bases from V and 5 bases from J, with 12 bases between. The CDR3 spans 14 residues. The germline CDR1 and CDR2 sequences are SGHVS and FNYEAQ. DNA of the CDR3: TGTGCCAGCAGCGAAACAGGGTGGACCGGGGAGCTGTTTTTT. Its protein product is CASSETGWTGELFF.

V usage is TRBV20-1 and J usage is TRBJ2-7, with D tentatively TRBD1 or TRBD2 (5 bases each). Looked up from germline, CDR1 is DFQATT and CDR2 is SNEGSKA (reference sequence). The CDR3 consists of 11 residues. The V gene lost 6 bases and the J gene lost 4 bases, with 10 bases spanning the gap. CDR3 in DNA: TGCAGTGCAGACGGGACGTACGAGCAGTACTTC. Amino acids: CSADGTYEQYF.

This sequence joins TRBV9 and TRBJ2-2, with 8 bases aligning to TRBD1. The germline V gene has CDR1 SGDLS and CDR2 YYNGEE. This CDR3 contains 16 residues. The ends lost 0 bases at V and 5 bases at J; junction bases unmatched: 6. The CDR3 nucleotides are TGTGCCAGCAGCGTAGCCCCAGGGGGCCAAACCGGGGAGCTGTTTTTT. It encodes CASSVAPGGQTGELFF.

The rearrangement joins TRBV7-9 to TRBJ1-3; D is ambiguous. The CDR3 is 13 amino acids. V was shortened by 3 bases and J by 3 bases, with 6 bases between the two germline ends. Germline CDR1 and CDR2: SEHNR and FQNEAQ (reference sequence). CDR3 nucleotide sequence: TGTGCCAGCAGCTTTGACATTGGAAACACCATATATTTT. As protein: CASSFDIGNTIYF.

The rearrangement links TRBV25-1 to TRBJ1-6; the D is unclear. V was cut by 1 base and J by 8 bases, with 9 bases left in between. This CDR3 spans 14 amino acids. Germline CDR1 reads MGHDK; CDR2 reads SYGVNS. This chain's CDR3 is CASSELGSDSPLHF. DNA for the CDR3: TGTGCCAGCAGTGAATTAGGGTCTGATTCACCCCTCCACTTT.

J is TRBJ2-7 and V is TRBV19, with TRBD1 matching over 10 bases. The trim removed 5 bases at V and 6 bases at J, leaving 1 base unmatched. Germline V gives CDR1 LNHDA, CDR2 SQIVND (reference sequence). The CDR3 runs 12 residues. The CDR3 sequence: CASSDRGLEQYF. The DNA for the CDR3 is TGTGCCAGTAGTGACAGGGGGCTCGAGCAGTACTTC.

On this clone itself: Other DNA sequences in this sample translate to the same CDR3. This sequence joins TRBV9 and TRBJ2-3; no firm D call. From germline, CDR1 is SGDLS and CDR2 YYNGEE. With 0 bases removed from V and 1 base from J, the gap between germline ends came to 3 bases. This CDR3 spans 13 amino acids. CDR3 residues: CASSVVGTDTQYF. The CDR3 bases are TGTGCCAGCAGCGTAGTTGGCACAGATACGCAGTATTTT.

The chain links TRBV28 to TRBJ2-3; possible D gene TRBD2, 5 bases. Germline V CDR1 and CDR2: MDHEN, SYDVKM. V was trimmed by 1 base and J by 5 bases, leaving 16 bases between them. The CDR3 has 16 amino acids. This chain's CDR3 is CASSLSWWRVGDTQYF. The CDR3 DNA follows: TGTGCCAGCAGTTTATCGTGGTGGCGGGTAGGAGATACGCAGTATTTT.

V and J are TRBV15 and TRBJ2-7, with D perhaps assigned TRBD1 or TRBD2 (7 bases each). The V gene lost 4 bases and the J gene lost 7 bases, with 20 bases spanning the gap. Germline CDR1 and CDR2: LNHNV and YYDKDF (reference sequence). This CDR3 has 15 amino acids. The CDR3 nucleotides are TGTGCCACCAGCACCCTCCTCAGGGGGGGAGGAGAGCAGTACTTC. Its translation: CATSTLLRGGGEQYF.

The J gene is TRBJ1-6, the V gene TRBV27, with D uncertain. V was cut by 5 bases and J by 9 bases, with 11 bases left in between. The CDR3 covers 13 residues. Per germline, CDR1 MNHEY and CDR2 SMNVEV (reference sequence). The CDR3 region has the DNA TGTGCCAGCAGTCGCCATCAAAGTTCACCCCTCCACTTT. Translating it yields CASSRHQSSPLHF.

The chain is built from TRBV28 and TRBJ2-7; 7 nucleotides align to TRBD2. V was clipped by 11 bases and J by 2 bases; unmatched bases: 6. CDR1 and CDR2 (germline): MDHEN, SYDVKM. The CDR3 runs 12 residues. CDR3 protein: CASTGGAYEQYF. The DNA of the CDR3 is TGTGCCTCAACTGGGGGGGCCTACGAGCAGTACTTC.